This TCR beta chain emerged from a study of blood T cell repertoires in COVID-19. Generated by immunoSEQ multiplex PCR, the TCRdb table keeps only in-frame clones and is missing some. Of 150,000 to 200,000 clones in the sample, around four fifths were seen once. The CDR3 spans 15 residues. J gave up 3 bases and V 0 bases, and 4 bases lay outside the gene matches. The germline CDR1 and CDR2 sequences are GTSNPN and SVGIG (reference sequence). The source of this sequence is a woman aged 55-75 years who had recovered from COVID-19. The chain employs TRBV30 and TRBJ2-3, with 9 bases lining up with TRBD2. Sequencing was done on a sample of PBMCs or T cells enriched from blood (not recorded which). The CDR3 DNA reads TGTGCCTGGAGTGTGGGCAGCGGGAGGACAGATACGCAGTATTTT. It translates to CAWSVGSGRTDTQYF.